This T cell receptor beta chain was sequenced during a study of healthy donors' naive CD4 and CD8 T cells. In the study overall: All functional IMGT TCR alpha variants were covered by new primers. The study's findings and limits: A reported CD4+/CD8+ bias affected most V and J genes in naive cells. Alpha and beta chains were sequenced in bulk without pairing.

Of note for this clonotype: Its specificity is unknown.

Starting from roughly 0.55 ug of total RNA, TCR libraries were made with linear amplification. Original data processing: From 5 healthy donors, 78,498 rearranged TCR alpha transcripts were sequenced. MiXCR was run by TCRdb on the reads, yielding one entry per CDR3 protein. TCRdb's processing, not the study's, gives the V and J calls here. The sample holds approximately 180,000 distinct CDR3 sequences, 65% to 75% seen once. CDR1 is SQVTM and CDR2 is ANQGSEA in the germline V gene. Germline trimming cut 4 bases from V and 3 bases from J; bases unmatched to any gene: 10. The CDR3 runs to 15 residues. What was sequenced was naive CD4+ and CD8+ T cells sorted from blood, pooled from several donors. This TCR was recovered from a pool of human donors in good health; the sample pools cells from several healthy donors. The rearrangement joins TRBV29-1 to TRBJ2-7; 9 bases agree with TRBD2. The CDR3, as DNA: TGCAGCGTTGGGTCCCGACTAGCGGATAGCTACGAGCAGTACTTC. It codes for CSVGSRLADSYEQYF.